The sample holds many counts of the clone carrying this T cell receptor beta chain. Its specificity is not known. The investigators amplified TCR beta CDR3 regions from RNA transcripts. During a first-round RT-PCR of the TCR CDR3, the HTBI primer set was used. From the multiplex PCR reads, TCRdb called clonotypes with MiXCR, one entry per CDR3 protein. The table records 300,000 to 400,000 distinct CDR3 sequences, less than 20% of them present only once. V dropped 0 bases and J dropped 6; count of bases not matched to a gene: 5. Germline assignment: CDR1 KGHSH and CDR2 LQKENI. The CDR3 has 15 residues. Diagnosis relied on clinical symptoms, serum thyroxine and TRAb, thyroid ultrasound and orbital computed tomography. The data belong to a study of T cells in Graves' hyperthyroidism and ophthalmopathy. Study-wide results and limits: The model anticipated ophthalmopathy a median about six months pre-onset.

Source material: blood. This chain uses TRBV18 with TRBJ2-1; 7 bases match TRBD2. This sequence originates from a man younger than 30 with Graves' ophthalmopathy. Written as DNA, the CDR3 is TGTGCCAGCTCACCACCGGGCGGGGAGGGCAATGAGCAGTTCTTC. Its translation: CASSPPGGEGNEQFF.